Listed here are 18 T cell receptor beta chains from one sample, sequenced in a study of vaccination effects on CD4 cells after COVID-19. Clones were sequenced by immunoSEQ multiplex PCR, and TCRdb holds only the in-frame ones, with some missing. The sample has 40,000 or so clones; around 76% are singletons. When around nine days of culture had elapsed, CD4+ T cells were isolated. These receptors have no identified antigens. The sample in question was CD4+ T cells from PBMCs cultured without peptide, obtained before COVID-19 vaccination. These receptors originate from a human donor who received a COVID-19 vaccine.

The chain has TRBV2 and TRBJ1-5; a weak D match, TRBD1 (6 bases). The V gene lost 1 base and the J gene lost 6 bases, with 13 bases spanning the gap. CDR1 is SNHLY and CDR2 is FYNNEI in the germline V gene. This CDR3 is built from 15 residues. CDR3 DNA: TGTGCCAGCAGTGAAGAGGGGGGGGGCCGTCAGCCCCAGCATTTT. This translates into CASSEEGGGRQPQHF.

The V gene is TRBV19, the J gene TRBJ2-3; TRBD2 matches at 7 bases. This CDR3 region has 15 residues. The junction had 7 bases not matched to a gene; V was cut back by 6 bases and J by 1 base. In germline, CDR1 is LNHDA, CDR2 SQIVND (reference sequence). CDR3 residues: CASRGRGWGTDTQYF. The CDR3 nucleotides read TGTGCCAGTAGGGGGAGGGGATGGGGCACAGATACGCAGTATTTT.

This chain links TRBV15 with TRBJ1-3, with D maybe TRBD1 (5 bases). The V gene's germline CDR1 is LNHNV and CDR2 YYDKDF (reference sequence). There are 16 residues in the CDR3. Between the trimmed V and J ends, which lost 1 base and 0 bases, there was a span of 10 bases. CDR3 in amino acids: CATSRGGTNSGNTIYF. The CDR3 coding sequence is TGTGCCACCAGCAGAGGAGGGACTAACTCTGGAAACACCATATATTTT.

The chain carries TRBV7-8 and TRBJ1-5; no firm D call. V was trimmed by 5 bases and J by 3 bases, leaving 14 bases between them. The CDR3 covers 15 residues. The germline V gene encodes CDR1 SGHVS and CDR2 FQNEAQ. As DNA, the CDR3 is TGTGCCAGCAGCGTGGCGGCGGTAAACAATCAGCCCCAGCATTTT. Translated: CASSVAAVNNQPQHF.

The chain is built from TRBV18 and TRBJ2-5; the D is unclear. The V gene lost 0 bases and the J gene lost 2 bases, with 7 bases spanning the gap. This CDR3 spans 14 amino acids. Per germline, CDR1 KGHSH and CDR2 LQKENI. The CDR3 DNA sequence: TGTGCCAGCTCACCACCGAACAGTCAAGAGACCCAGTACTTC. It translates to CASSPPNSQETQYF.

Only one count was recorded for this clone. This rearrangement joins TRBV2 to TRBJ2-7; 8 bases fit TRBD2. There are 14 residues in the CDR3. Germline-derived CDR1 and CDR2 are SNHLY and FYNNEI. V lost 4 bases, J lost 9 bases, and 11 bases stayed unmatched. This CDR3 reads CASSGAPGGVPQYV. Written as DNA, the CDR3 is TGTGCCAGCAGTGGCGCCCCGGGGGGGGTCCCGCAGTACGTC.

The chain uses TRBV12-5 and TRBJ2-5, with D tentatively TRBD1 (5 bases). The germline V gene has CDR1 LGHNT and CDR2 FRNRAP. The CDR3 totals 15 residues. V lost 0 bases to trimming and J lost 4 bases, with 12 bases between them. This CDR3 is CASGLVGDFTETQYF. The CDR3 nucleotides read TGTGCTAGTGGTTTGGTAGGGGATTTTACAGAGACCCAGTACTTC. The variable domain in full, with the rest retrieved from reference TRBV12-5 and TRBJ2-5, is DARVTQTPRHKVTEMGQEVTMRCQPILGHNTVFWYRQTMMQGLELLAYFRNRAPLDDSGMPKDRFSAEMPDATLATLKIQPSEPRDSAVYFCASGLVGDFTETQYFGPGTRLLVL.

This chain connects TRBV7-2 to TRBJ1-2; D remains ambiguous. This CDR3 contains 14 residues. Deletions cut 0 bases from V and 2 bases from J, with 7 bases between. Per the germline V gene, CDR1 is SGHTA and CDR2 is FQGNSA. The DNA for the CDR3 is TGTGCCAGCAGCTTAGCTGTAGGGAACTATGGCTACACCTTC. This translates into CASSLAVGNYGYTF.

The chain is built from TRBV20-1 and TRBJ1-3, with a weak D call TRBD1 (6 bases). CDR3 length equals 16 residues. CDR1 and CDR2 from the germline V gene are DFQATT and SNEGSKA (reference sequence). Trimming stripped 3 bases from V and 3 bases from J, with 18 bases between. CDR3 coding DNA: TGCAGTGCTAGTCCGGACGGGGGGCGTGATGGAAACACCATATATTTT. Amino acids: CSASPDGGRDGNTIYF.

V usage is TRBV24-1 and J usage is TRBJ1-2, with D perhaps matching TRBD1 (6 bases). CDR1 is KGHDR and CDR2 is SFDVKD in the germline V gene. Trimming removed 8 bases from V and 2 bases from J, with 11 bases in between. The CDR3 covers 13 residues. The CDR3 reads CATNEGGNYGYTF. In nucleotides, the CDR3 is TGTGCCACCAACGAAGGGGGGAACTATGGCTACACCTTC.

CDR3 DNA: TGTGCCAGCAGTTTAGGAAGGGAAAAACTGTTTTTT. As protein: CASSLGREKLFF. This sequence joins TRBV12-3 or TRBV12-4 and TRBJ1-4; D gene ambiguous. The CDR3 contains 12 residues. V was shortened by 1 base and J by 8 bases, with 5 bases between the two germline ends.

The chain employs TRBV6-6 and TRBJ1-1; D perhaps matches TRBD1 (6 bases). Per the germline V gene, CDR1 is MNHNY and CDR2 is SVGAGI (reference sequence). The CDR3 covers 14 residues. V lost 3 bases and J 1 base, leaving 9 bases between the germline ends. The CDR3 DNA is TGTGCCAGCAGTTATCCGACAGGGAACACTGAAGCTTTCTTT. It specifies CASSYPTGNTEAFF.

This rearrangement joins TRBV2 to TRBJ2-5; D not resolved. The germline CDR1 and CDR2 sequences are SNHLY and FYNNEI. There are 13 residues in the CDR3. The V and J ends lost 2 bases and 4 bases respectively, with 8 bases between them. CDR3: CASSEPPGETQYF. The CDR3 DNA reads as TGTGCCAGCAGTGAACCCCCAGGAGAGACCCAGTACTTC.

The V call is TRBV11-3, the J call TRBJ2-2; TRBD2 might be the D (6 bases). The CDR3 runs to 16 residues. V lost 4 bases and J 0 bases, leaving 12 bases between the germline ends. Germline CDR1 reads SGHNT; CDR2 reads YENEEA. As DNA, the CDR3 is TGTGCCAGCAGCTGGACCGGGACTGCGAACACCGGGGAGCTGTTTTTT. This codes for CASSWTGTANTGELFF.

The CDR3, as DNA: TGTGCCACCTTGGACACTAGCACAGATACGCAGTATTTT. It specifies CATLDTSTDTQYF. V is TRBV28 and J is TRBJ2-3; maybe TRBD1 (5 bases). CDR1 and CDR2 (germline): MDHEN, SYDVKM. Trimming cost V 10 bases and J 0 bases, with 11 bases left between them. CDR3 length: 13 amino acids.

There are a few counts of this clone. The rearrangement joins TRBV7-9 to TRBJ2-7, with a tentative D call TRBD2 (6 bases). The CDR3 has 12 residues. V lost 3 bases and J 7 bases, leaving 10 bases between the germline ends. Germline lookup yields CDR1 SEHNR and CDR2 FQNEAQ (reference sequence). The DNA for the CDR3 is TGTGCCAGCAGCTTGGAGGGATGGGAGCAGTACGTC. The encoded protein is CASSLEGWEQYV.

The V call is TRBV6-6, the J call TRBJ2-2, with TRBD2 matching over 12 bases. V lost 6 bases and J lost 2; bases outside the gene matches: 4. The CDR3 length is 16 residues. The germline gives CDR1 MNHNY, CDR2 SVGAGI (reference sequence). The CDR3 DNA sequence: TGTGCCAGCAGCCGGACTAGCGGGGAAAACACCGGGGAGCTGTTTTTT. It encodes CASSRTSGENTGELFF.

This chain links TRBV10-3 with TRBJ1-4; D gene unclear. V was trimmed by 8 bases and J by 0 bases, leaving 16 bases between them. Germline CDR1 reads ENHRY; CDR2 reads SYGVKD. CDR3 length: 16 residues. In DNA form, the CDR3 reads TGTGCCATCTCCCGCTTGTGGATAGCAACTAATGAAAAACTGTTTTTT. Its translation is CAISRLWIATNEKLFF.